This T cell receptor beta chain was recovered during a study of blood T cells in healthy people across ages. Peripheral blood, around 10 milliliters per donor, was collected. Researchers isolated at least 6 million PBMCs per sample. CDR3 length: 15 amino acids. CDR1 is SGHTS and CDR2 is YDEGEE in the germline V gene. A second PCR, run for roughly 7 to 12 cycles, used a sample-barcoded 5' primer plus a J-beta primer mix. TCRdb reprocessed the 5' RACE reads via MiXCR and lists one record per CDR3 protein. The sample includes hundreds of thousands of distinct CDR3 sequences, more than 20% of them seen just once. This same sample was also taken into another study, of T cells of mothers and their children.

This clonotype was sampled from a boy younger than 18 in good health. V and J are TRBV5-8 and TRBJ2-5, with D possibly TRBD2 on 6 matching bases. The J call is doubtful: the DNA matches TRBJ2-1 better. Sequencing was carried out using blood. The CDR3 is CATPPLRGIYNEQFF. The CDR3 DNA reads as TGTGCCACTCCTCCGCTCCGGGGGATATACAATGAGCAGTTCTTC.